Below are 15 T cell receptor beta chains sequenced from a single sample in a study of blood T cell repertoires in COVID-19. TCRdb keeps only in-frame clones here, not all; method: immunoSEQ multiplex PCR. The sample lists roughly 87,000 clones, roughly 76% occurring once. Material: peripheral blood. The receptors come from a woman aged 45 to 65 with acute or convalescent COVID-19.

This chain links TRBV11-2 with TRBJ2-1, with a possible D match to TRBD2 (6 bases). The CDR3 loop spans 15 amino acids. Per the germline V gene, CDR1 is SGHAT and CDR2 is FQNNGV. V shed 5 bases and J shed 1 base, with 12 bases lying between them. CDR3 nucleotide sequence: TGTGCCAGCAGCACCCTCGGGGGATCCTACAATGAGCAGTTCTTC. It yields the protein CASSTLGGSYNEQFF.

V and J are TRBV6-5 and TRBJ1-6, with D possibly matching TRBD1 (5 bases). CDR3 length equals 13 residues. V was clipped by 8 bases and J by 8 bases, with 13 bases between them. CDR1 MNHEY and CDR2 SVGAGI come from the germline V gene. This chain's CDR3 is CASSQGGHSPLHF. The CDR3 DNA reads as TGTGCCAGCTCCCAGGGTGGGCATTCACCCCTCCACTTT.

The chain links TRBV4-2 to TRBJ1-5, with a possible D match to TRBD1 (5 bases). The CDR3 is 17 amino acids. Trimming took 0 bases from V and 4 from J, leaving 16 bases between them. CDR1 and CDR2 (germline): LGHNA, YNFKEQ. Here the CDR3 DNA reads TGTGCCAGCAGCCAAGAGGGTTCACAGGTAGTGAATCAGCCCCAGCATTTT. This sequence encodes CASSQEGSQVVNQPQHF.

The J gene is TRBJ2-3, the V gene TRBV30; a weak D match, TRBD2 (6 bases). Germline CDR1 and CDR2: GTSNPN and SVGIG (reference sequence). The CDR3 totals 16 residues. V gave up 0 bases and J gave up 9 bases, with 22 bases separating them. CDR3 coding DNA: TGTGCCTGGAGTGTACTAGGGAGGCACCGGAAGACCACGCAGTATTTT. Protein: CAWSVLGRHRKTTQYF.

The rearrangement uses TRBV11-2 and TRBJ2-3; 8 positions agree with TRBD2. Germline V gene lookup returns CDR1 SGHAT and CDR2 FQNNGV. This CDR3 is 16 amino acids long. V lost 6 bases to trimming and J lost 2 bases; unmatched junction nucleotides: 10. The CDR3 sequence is CASRNTLAGPTDTQYF. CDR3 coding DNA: TGTGCCAGCAGAAATACGTTAGCGGGGCCCACAGATACGCAGTATTTT.

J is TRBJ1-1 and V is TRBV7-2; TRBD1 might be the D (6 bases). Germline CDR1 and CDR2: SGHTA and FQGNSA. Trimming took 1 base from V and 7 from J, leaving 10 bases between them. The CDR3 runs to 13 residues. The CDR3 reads CASSLVGGDEAFF. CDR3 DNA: TGTGCCAGCAGCTTAGTAGGGGGTGATGAAGCTTTCTTT.

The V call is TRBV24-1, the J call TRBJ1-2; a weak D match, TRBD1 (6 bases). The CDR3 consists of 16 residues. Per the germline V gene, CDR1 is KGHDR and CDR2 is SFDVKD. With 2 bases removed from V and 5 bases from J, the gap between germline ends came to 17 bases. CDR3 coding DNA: TGTGCCACCAGTGATTCGACAGGCCCTCAATTATATGGCTACACCTTC. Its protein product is CATSDSTGPQLYGYTF.

The CDR3 region is CASSPSGYGYTF. The CDR3 DNA reads as TGTGCCAGTAGCCCATCGGGTTATGGCTACACCTTC. This chain uses TRBV19 with TRBJ1-2, with no clear D. The CDR3 has 12 residues. Germline-derived CDR1 and CDR2 are LNHDA and SQIVND (reference sequence). V was clipped by 6 bases and J by 5 bases, with 10 bases between them.

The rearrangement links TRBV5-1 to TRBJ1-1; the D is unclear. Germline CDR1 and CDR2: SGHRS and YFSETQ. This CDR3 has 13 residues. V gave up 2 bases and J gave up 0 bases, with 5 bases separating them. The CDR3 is CASSFGLNTEAFF. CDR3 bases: TGCGCCAGCAGCTTTGGCCTGAACACTGAAGCTTTCTTT.

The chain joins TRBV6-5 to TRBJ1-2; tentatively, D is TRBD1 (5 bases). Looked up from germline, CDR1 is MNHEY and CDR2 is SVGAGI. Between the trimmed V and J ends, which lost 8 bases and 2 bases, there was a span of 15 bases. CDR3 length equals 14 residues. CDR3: CASRKDSYNYGYTF. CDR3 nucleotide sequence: TGTGCCAGCCGGAAAGACAGTTACAACTATGGCTACACCTTC.

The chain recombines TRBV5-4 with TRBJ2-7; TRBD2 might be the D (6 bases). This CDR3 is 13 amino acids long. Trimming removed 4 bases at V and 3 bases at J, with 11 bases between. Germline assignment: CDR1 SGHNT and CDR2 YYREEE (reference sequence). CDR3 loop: CASSRTGVYEQYF. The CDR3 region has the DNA TGTGCCAGCAGCCGGACGGGGGTCTACGAGCAGTACTTC. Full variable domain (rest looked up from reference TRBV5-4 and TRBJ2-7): ETGVTQSPTHLIKTRGQQVTLRCSSQSGHNTVSWYQQALGQGPQFIFQYYREEENGRGNFPPRFSGLQFPNYSSELNVNALELDDSALYLCASSRTGVYEQYFGPGTRLTVT.

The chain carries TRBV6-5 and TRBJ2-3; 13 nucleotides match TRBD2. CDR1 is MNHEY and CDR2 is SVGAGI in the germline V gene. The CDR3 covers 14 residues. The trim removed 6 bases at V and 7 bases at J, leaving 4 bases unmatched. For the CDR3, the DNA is TGTGCCAGCAGCCAGGGACTAGCGGGGAATACGCAGTATTTT. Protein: CASSQGLAGNTQYF.

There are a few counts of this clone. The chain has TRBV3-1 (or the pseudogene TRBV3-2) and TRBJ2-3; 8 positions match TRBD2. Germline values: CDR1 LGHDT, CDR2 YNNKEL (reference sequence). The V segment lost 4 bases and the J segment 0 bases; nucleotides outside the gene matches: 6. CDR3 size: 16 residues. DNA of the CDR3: TGTGCCAGCAGCCCTCTGGCTAGCGGGAGCACAGATACGCAGTATTTT. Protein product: CASSPLASGSTDTQYF.

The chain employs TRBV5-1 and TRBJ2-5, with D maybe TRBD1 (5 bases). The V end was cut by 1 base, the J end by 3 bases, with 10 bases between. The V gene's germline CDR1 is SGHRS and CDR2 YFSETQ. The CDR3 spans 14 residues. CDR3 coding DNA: TGCGCCAGCAGCTTGCAAGGGGCCAAAGAGACCCAGTACTTC. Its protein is CASSLQGAKETQYF. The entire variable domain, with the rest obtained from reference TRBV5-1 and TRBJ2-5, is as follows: KAGVTQTPRYLIKTRGQQVTLSCSPISGHRSVSWYQQTPGQGLQFLFEYFSETQRNKGNFPGRFSGRQFSNSRSEMNVSTLELGDSALYLCASSLQGAKETQYFGPGTRLLVL.

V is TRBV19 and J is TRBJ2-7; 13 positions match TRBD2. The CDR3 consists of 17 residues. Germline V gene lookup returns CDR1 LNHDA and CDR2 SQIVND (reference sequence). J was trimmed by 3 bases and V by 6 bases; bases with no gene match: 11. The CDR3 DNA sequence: TGTGCCAGTAGGAGGGACACAGGGACTAGCGGGGACTACGAGCAGTACTTC. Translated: CASRRDTGTSGDYEQYF.